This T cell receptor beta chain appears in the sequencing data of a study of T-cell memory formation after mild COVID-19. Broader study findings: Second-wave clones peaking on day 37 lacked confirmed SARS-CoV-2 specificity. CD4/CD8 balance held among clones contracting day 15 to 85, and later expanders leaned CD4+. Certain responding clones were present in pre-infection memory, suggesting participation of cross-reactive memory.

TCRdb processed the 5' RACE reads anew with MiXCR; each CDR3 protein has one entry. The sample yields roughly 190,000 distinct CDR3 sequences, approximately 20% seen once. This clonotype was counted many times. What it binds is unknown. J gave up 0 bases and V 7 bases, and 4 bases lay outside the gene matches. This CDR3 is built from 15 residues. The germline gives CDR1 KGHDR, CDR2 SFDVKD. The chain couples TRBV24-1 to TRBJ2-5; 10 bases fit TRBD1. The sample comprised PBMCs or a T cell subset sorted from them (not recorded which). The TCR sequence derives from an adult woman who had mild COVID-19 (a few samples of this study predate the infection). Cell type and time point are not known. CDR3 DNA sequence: TGTGCCACCAGCCCGGGACAGGGGCACCAAGAGACCCAGTACTTC. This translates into CATSPGQGHQETQYF.